This TCR beta chain was sequenced for a study of blood T cells in healthy people across ages. It was approximately 10 milliliters of peripheral blood that were drawn from each donor. This CDR3 is built from 14 residues. V gave up 5 bases and J gave up 2 bases, with 13 bases separating them. Germline V gives CDR1 MNHEY, CDR2 SVGEGT. Through a sample-barcoded 5' primer and a J-beta primer mix, a second PCR was run for roughly 7 to 11 cycles. MiXCR was run by TCRdb on the 5' RACE reads, yielding one entry per CDR3 protein. The table lists 850,000 to 1,000,000 distinct CDR3 sequences, around 54% of them singletons. This clonotype has only a few counts. The antigen is not known. Findings of the study overall: Long-lived donors carried more naive CD4+ cells and greater diversity than aged donors.

The sequence was collected from a woman aged 55-70 years in good health. The sequenced material came from blood. The rearrangement links TRBV6-2 or TRBV6-3 to TRBJ2-7, with D tentatively TRBD1 or TRBD2 (5 bases each). The CDR3 DNA follows: TGTGCCAGCAGTAGTAAGAGGGGAACCTACGAGCAGTACTTC. This encodes CASSSKRGTYEQYF.